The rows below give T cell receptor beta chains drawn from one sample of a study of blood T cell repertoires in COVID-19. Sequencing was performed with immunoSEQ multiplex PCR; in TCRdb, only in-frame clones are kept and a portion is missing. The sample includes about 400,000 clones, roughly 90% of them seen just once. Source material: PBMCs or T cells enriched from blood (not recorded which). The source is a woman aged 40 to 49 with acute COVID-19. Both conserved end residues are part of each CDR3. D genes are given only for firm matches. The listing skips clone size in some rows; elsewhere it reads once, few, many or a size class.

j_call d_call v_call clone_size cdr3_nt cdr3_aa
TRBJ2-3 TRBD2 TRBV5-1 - TGCGCCAGCAGCTTGTTTCCGGGACTAGCGACCACAGATACGCAGTATTTT CASSLFPGLATTDTQYF
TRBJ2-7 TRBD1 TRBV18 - TGTGCCAGCTCATCCCTGGGACAGGCCGCACACGAGCAGTACTTC CASSSLGQAAHEQYF
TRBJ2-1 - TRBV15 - TGTGCCACCAGCAGAGATATGGCAGGCAATGAGCAGTTCTTC CATSRDMAGNEQFF
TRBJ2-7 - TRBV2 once TGTGCCAGCAGCGAAACTAGGGACGAGCAGTACTTC CASSETRDEQYF
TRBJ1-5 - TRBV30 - TGTGCCTGGAGTTTCGGTAGCAATCAGCCCCAGCATTTT CAWSFGSNQPQHF
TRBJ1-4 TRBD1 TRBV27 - TGTGCCAGCAGACCGACAGGGACACCAACTTCCTATAATGAAAAACTGTTTTTT CASRPTGTPTSYNEKLFF
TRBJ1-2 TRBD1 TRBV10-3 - TGTGCCATCAGTGGAGGGACAGGGGGCCGGGATGGCTACACCTTC CAISGGTGGRDGYTF
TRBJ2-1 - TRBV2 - TGTGCCAGCAGTCGGGACCCCGGGAGCTCCTACAATGAGCAGTTCTTC CASSRDPGSSYNEQFF
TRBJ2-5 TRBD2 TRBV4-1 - TGCGCCAGCAGCCAAGATAGCACTAGCGGGAAGACCCAGTACTTC CASSQDSTSGKTQYF
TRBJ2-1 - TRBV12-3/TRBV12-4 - TGTGCCAGCACTCCTACTAGGTACAATGAGCAGTTCTTC CASTPTRYNEQFF
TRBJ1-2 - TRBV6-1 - TGTGCCAGCAGTGACCCCAACCCGACAGGTCTTCCTCGTTATGGCTACACCTTC CASSDPNPTGLPRYGYTF
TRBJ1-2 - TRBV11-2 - TGTGCCACCCGCCGGGGGAATGGCTACACCTTC CATRRGNGYTF
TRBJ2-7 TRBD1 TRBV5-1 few TGCGCCAGCAGCTTAGGACAGGGGGCGAGCGAGCAGTACTTC CASSLGQGASEQYF
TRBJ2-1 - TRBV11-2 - TGTGCCAGCAGCTTAGAGGTCCGGGGAACCGACAATGAGCAGTTCTTC CASSLEVRGTDNEQFF
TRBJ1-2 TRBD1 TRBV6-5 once TGTGCCAGCAGGCGACAGGGGGACTATGGCTACACCTTC CASRRQGDYGYTF
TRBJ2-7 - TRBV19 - TGTGCCAGTAGTCATACTGTTCGGGATCTCTACGAGCAGTACTTC CASSHTVRDLYEQYF
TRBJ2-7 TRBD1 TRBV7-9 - TGTGCCAGCAGCCCAAAGAGAGGAACAGGGGGCCCCGAGCAGTACTTC CASSPKRGTGGPEQYF
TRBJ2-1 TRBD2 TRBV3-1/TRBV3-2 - TGTGCCAGCAGCCTCAGGACTAGCGGGGGCGATGAGCAGTTCTTC CASSLRTSGGDEQFF
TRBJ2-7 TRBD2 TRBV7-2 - TGTGCCAGCAGCTTAGGGGGGAGCGGGGGTCTCGAGCAGTACTTC CASSLGGSGGLEQYF
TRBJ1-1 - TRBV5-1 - TGCGCCAGCAGCGAGGGACACCCTGGCACTGAAGCTTTCTTT CASSEGHPGTEAFF
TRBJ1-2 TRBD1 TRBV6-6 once TGTGCCAGCAAGTGGAGCCAAGGGGGCCACTATGGCTACACCTTC CASKWSQGGHYGYTF
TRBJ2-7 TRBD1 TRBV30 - TGTGCCTTCCGGGACAGGGGATATTACGAGCAGTACTTC CAFRDRGYYEQYF
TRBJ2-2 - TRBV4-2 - TGTGCCAGCAGCCAAGAATCCGGTTCGAACACCGGGGAGCTGTTTTTT CASSQESGSNTGELFF
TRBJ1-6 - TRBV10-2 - TGCGCCAGCAGAGAGACAGGACTGAACGGGAGCTCCTATAATTCACCCCTCCACTTT CASRETGLNGSSYNSPLHF
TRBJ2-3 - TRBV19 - TGTGCCAGTAGGCAGGGCACAGATACGCAGTATTTT CASRQGTDTQYF
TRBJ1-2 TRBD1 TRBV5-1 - TGCGCCAGCAGCTTGTGGACAGGGGAAACTATAGGCTACACCTTC CASSLWTGETIGYTF
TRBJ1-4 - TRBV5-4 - TGTGCCAGCAGCCTAGTAGGGGTCAAGAGTGAAAAACTGTTTTTT CASSLVGVKSEKLFF
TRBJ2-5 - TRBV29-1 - TGCAGTGCTAGTGGCGGGGCCCCCCGGGAGACCCAGTACTTC CSASGGAPRETQYF
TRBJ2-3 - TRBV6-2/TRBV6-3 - TGTGCCAGCAGCCACGGCACGGGAGCAGATACGCAGTATTTT CASSHGTGADTQYF
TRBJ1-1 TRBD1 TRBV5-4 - TGTGCCAGCAGCCCAGCCGGGACAGGGAACACTGAAGCTTTCTTT CASSPAGTGNTEAFF
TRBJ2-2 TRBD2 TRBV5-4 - TGTGCCACCACCTCCGGGGGACTAGAAGTCCCCGGGGAGCTGTTTTTT CATTSGGLEVPGELFF
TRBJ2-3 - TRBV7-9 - TGTGCCAGCAGCCTCCTTGATACGCAGTATTTT CASSLLDTQYF
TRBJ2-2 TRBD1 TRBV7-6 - TGTGCCAGCAGCATCGGGACAGAAAACGGGGAGCTGTTTTTT CASSIGTENGELFF
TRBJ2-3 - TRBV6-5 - TGTGCCAGCAGTTACTTTCAAGGGGCCGGCACAGATACGCAGTATTTT CASSYFQGAGTDTQYF
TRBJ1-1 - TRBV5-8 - TGTGCCAGCAGCTTGGCCGGGGGTGCTGAAGCTTTCTTT CASSLAGGAEAFF